This T cell receptor beta chain was profiled in a study of Graves' ophthalmopathy and Graves' hyperthyroidism (dated by TCRdb to about 2018). Context from the whole study: Peripheral blood was collected before any treatment was given, at the time of initial diagnosis. To tell Graves' ophthalmopathy apart from Graves' hyperthyroidism, and to predict which patients would progress to ophthalmopathy, the study relied on TCR beta repertoire signatures. To explore V-J signatures that distinguish ophthalmopathy from hyperthyroidism, a discovery set of about a hundred patients was enrolled, made up of approximately 45 with ophthalmopathy and under 65 with stable hyperthyroidism. Following sampling, methimazole starting at 30 mg daily was administered to hyperthyroidism patients, and high-dose intravenous methylprednisolone was administered to ophthalmopathy patients. An independent validation cohort was composed of around 19 hyperthyroidism patients and approximately 15 patients who later progressed from hyperthyroidism to ophthalmopathy. In several hyperthyroidism patients, the T-cell repertoires found in thyroid tissue were compared with those found in blood. In total, some 140 blood samples were TCR-sequenced: approximately 42 ophthalmopathy, some 75 hyperthyroidism and roughly 17 hyperthyroidism-to-ophthalmopathy patients. General conclusions and limits of the study: No statistical method was used to predetermine the sample size, and group allocation was not hidden from the investigators. In validation, the model predicted ophthalmopathy progression with nearly 71% sensitivity and approximately 72% specificity; some 13 predicted patients were CT-confirmed with GO in a median of approximately 6.5 months. In cross-validation, the 13-signature model distinguished ophthalmopathy from stable hyperthyroidism with about 90% sensitivity and about 84% specificity, and in the test set the corresponding values were roughly 80% and 76%. Most of the expanded thyroid clonotypes with a frequency above 0.001 were also detected in blood, and it was suggested that the thyroid immune response may be reflected by blood repertoires.

For repertoire sequencing, TCR beta CDR3 regions were amplified from RNA transcripts. The first round was an RT-PCR using HTBI primers with the Qiagen OneStep RT-PCR kit, and this first round was followed by a second-round multiplex PCR, then size selection and purification. Libraries were sequenced on an Illumina HiSeq2000 using paired-end 100 bp reads. As for the original processing: SOAPnuke was used to process the reads, removing any read that contained adapters or uncalled bases, had a mean Phred below 15, or lacked an exact match to the constant primer or identifier. COPE v1.2.5 was used to merge the high-quality paired reads. Each unique nucleotide sequence was defined as a clonotype, and clonotypes were aligned to IMGT TRB V, D and J references with MiTCR v1.1. Analysis was restricted to V-J combinations with a frequency above 0.0001, which covered roughly 99% of repertoires. A TCR clonal expansion and chaos score per V-J combination was defined as the ratio of F50 clonal expansion to chaos observed in the TCRdist matrix. Features were reduced by Welch's t-statistics and random forest to around 13 V-J combinations, which fed a naive Bayes classifier. Thyroid-blood repertoire similarity was quantified with the Morisita-Horn index. TCRdb handled the public reads itself, with Q25 trimming in fastp and clone calling in MiXCR, and kept productive beta chains. Rows with one shared CDR3 protein collapse into an entry with the most common genes and DNA. TCRdb, not the authors, supplied the V and J calls. The sample table lists approximately 640,000 distinct CDR3 sequences, about 40% of them with a count of one. The ten largest clones take up 2.5% to 3.5% of the sample.

Many counts were recorded for this clonotype. Its specific antigen is unknown. No base-level quality is on record; no much larger clone is a single base apart. According to the germline V gene, CDR1 reads SGHRS and CDR2 reads YFSETQ. V is shortened by 4 bases, J by 4 bases, and the region joining them spans 15 bases. The CDR3 covers 14 residues, taking in both the cysteine and the phenylalanine. Only CDR3 DNA remains: 42 bases, in frame from the first base. Patients with ophthalmopathy had moderately to severely active disease, with a Clinical Activity Score of 3 or more, a NOSPECS grade of 4 or more, and a disease duration of less than 3 months. Anyone with other autoimmune diseases, uncontrolled infections, pregnancy or lactation was excluded from the study. Diagnosis was based on clinical symptoms, serum thyroxine, TRAb, thyroid ultrasound and orbital computed tomography. PBMCs were isolated from approximately 10 ml of fresh peripheral blood by Ficoll-Paque density gradient centrifugation. Trizol reagent was used to extract the total RNA, and its quality was then checked on an Agilent 2100 Bioanalyzer.

This chain is built from TRBV5-1 and TRBJ2-7, with a weak D call of TRBD1 (6 bases match). This receptor was taken from an adult man with Graves' ophthalmopathy. The sequenced sample consisted of peripheral blood. The CDR3 has the sequence CASSNPGQGYEQYF. In nucleotide form, the sequence is TGCGCCAGCAGCAACCCGGGACAAGGATACGAGCAGTACTTC.